The 8 T cell receptor beta chains reported below all come from one sample, sequenced in a study of Graves' ophthalmopathy and Graves' hyperthyroidism. The TCR beta CDR3 regions underwent amplification from RNA transcripts. Second-round multiplex PCR came after a first-round RT-PCR that employed HTBI primers. TCRdb re-derived calls from the multiplex PCR reads in MiXCR, one entry per CDR3 protein. The sample has hundreds of thousands of distinct CDR3 sequences, 22% seen once; the top ten hold more than 5.5%. The sequenced material came from peripheral blood. The origin of the receptors is a woman aged 18-29 years with stable Graves' hyperthyroidism. Some clones in this sample may be carry-over from other donors' samples.

This clonotype was detected many times. The V and J genes are TRBV6-1 and TRBJ1-5, with D possibly being TRBD1 (6 bases). Trimming removed 6 bases from V and 5 bases from J, with 11 bases in between. Per the germline V gene, CDR1 is MNHNS and CDR2 is SASEGT. The CDR3 consists of 13 residues. Here the CDR3 reads CASRQGIDQPQHF. The CDR3 nucleotides read TGTGCCAGCAGACAGGGCATCGATCAGCCCCAGCATTTT.

This clonotype was picked up a small number of times. The chain links TRBV2 to TRBJ2-5, with 7 bases that match TRBD1. CDR1 is SNHLY and CDR2 is FYNNEI in the germline V gene. V lost 5 bases and J lost 5; bases outside the gene matches: 5. The CDR3 length is 13 residues. The CDR3 loop reads CASSYDRAETQYF. Written as DNA, the CDR3 is TGTGCCAGCAGTTACGACAGGGCTGAGACCCAGTACTTC.

The chain uses TRBV5-1 and TRBJ2-5, with a tentative D call TRBD1 (6 bases). Looked up from germline, CDR1 is SGHRS and CDR2 is YFSETQ. V lost 4 bases and J lost 2, with 12 bases in between. The CDR3 loop spans 14 amino acids. Here the CDR3 DNA reads TGCGCCAGCAGCCCAATGGACAGTCAAGAGACCCAGTACTTC. Translation gives CASSPMDSQETQYF.

This clonotype was recorded a few times. This sequence joins TRBV6-5 and TRBJ2-5, with TRBD2 as a possible D gene (5 bases). V gave up 1 base and J gave up 8 bases, with 8 bases separating them. There are 12 residues in the CDR3. Germline V gene lookup returns CDR1 MNHEY and CDR2 SVGAGI. The CDR3 coding sequence is TGTGCCAGCAGTTACTACACGGGAACCCAGTACTTC. This sequence encodes CASSYYTGTQYF.

The gene calls are TRBV6-2 or TRBV6-3 and TRBJ2-2, with a possible D match to TRBD2 (6 bases). The V end was cut by 7 bases, the J end by 6 bases, with 18 bases between. This CDR3 contains 15 residues. CDR1 is MNHEY and CDR2 is SVGEGT in the germline V gene. The CDR3 bases are TGTGCCAGCACCGACCCGGGACTCGGTCCCGGGGAGCTGTTTTTT. Residues: CASTDPGLGPGELFF.

This chain connects TRBV20-1 to TRBJ1-5, with D tentatively TRBD1 (5 bases). CDR3 length: 14 amino acids. V lost 6 bases and J 2 bases, leaving 14 bases between the germline ends. Germline CDR1 and CDR2: DFQATT and SNEGSKA (reference sequence). The CDR3 spells CSASRGRGNQPQHF. For the CDR3, the DNA is TGCAGTGCCTCGAGGGGACGGGGCAATCAGCCCCAGCATTTT.

V usage is TRBV28 and J usage is TRBJ2-5; D perhaps matches TRBD2 (6 bases). The CDR3 has 14 residues. Germline V gives CDR1 MDHEN, CDR2 SYDVKM. Trimming removed 8 bases from V and 4 bases from J, with 17 bases in between. The CDR3 reads CASLQGGPGETQYF. The CDR3 region has the DNA TGTGCCAGCCTACAAGGAGGGCCGGGAGAGACCCAGTACTTC.

In its sample, this clonotype was seen once. A much larger clone sits a single nucleotide away, making a read error possible. This chain joins TRBV9 and TRBJ1-3; D gene unclear. This CDR3 spans 14 amino acids. The germline gives CDR1 SGDLS, CDR2 YYNGEE. As DNA, the CDR3 is TGTGTCAGCACCCCGAGGGCAGATGGAAACACCATATATTTT. Its translation is CVSTPRADGNTIYF.